The 12 T cell receptor beta chains below were found in one sample sequenced in a study of vaccination and CD4 T cells after COVID-19. The antigens of these receptors remain unknown. The study sequenced cultured CD4+ T cell DNA using the Oncomine TCR Beta short-read assay. TCRdb redid the calling of the PCR reads with MiXCR, one entry per CDR3 protein. The sample holds just under 20,000 distinct CDR3 sequences, roughly 29% seen once. The treatment is: roughly 10-day PBMC culture with coronavirus spike peptide pools or control peptides (ViraFEST assay). The sample comprised cultured CD4+ T cells from blood. The source of these receptors is a human donor with COVID-19.

The chain has TRBV7-9 and TRBJ2-3; D may be TRBD1 or TRBD2 (6 bases each). CDR3 size: 15 residues. V shed 5 bases and J shed 3 bases, with 15 bases lying between them. CDR1 is SEHNR, CDR2 FQNEAQ, per germline (reference sequence). The CDR3, as DNA: TGTGCCAGCAGCCCCACGACGGGGGCGACAGATACGCAGTATTTT. It translates to CASSPTTGATDTQYF.

The chain couples TRBV19 to TRBJ1-6; 8 bases fit TRBD1. With 5 bases clipped from V and 7 bases from J, the junction kept 7 bases outside the gene matches. Germline V CDR1 and CDR2: LNHDA, SQIVND (reference sequence). The CDR3 totals 15 residues. The CDR3: CASSRTGSKNSPLHF. Here the CDR3 DNA reads TGTGCCAGTAGTCGGACAGGGTCTAAGAATTCACCCCTCCACTTT.

The chain combines TRBV18 with TRBJ2-7, with D possibly being TRBD1 (6 bases). Germline-derived CDR1 and CDR2 are KGHSH and LQKENI. The CDR3 runs 13 residues. With 1 base removed from V and 5 bases from J, the gap between germline ends came to 9 bases. The CDR3 coding sequence is TGTGCCAGCTCACCACAGGGGGTGAACGAGCAGTACTTC. This translates into CASSPQGVNEQYF.

This clonotype has a single count. A read error may account for a junction end that differs from germline. The chain joins TRBV11-2 to TRBJ2-5, with 9 bases fitting TRBD2. Germline V gene data show CDR1 as SGHAT and CDR2 as FQNNGV. This CDR3 is built from 15 residues. The CDR3 loop reads CAGRLSGGTQETQYF. CDR3 coding DNA: TGTGCCGGCAGATTGAGCGGGGGGACCCAAGAGACCCAGTACTTC.

The table lists this clonotype with a few counts. V and J are TRBV7-3 and TRBJ2-1; the match to TRBD1 covers 7 bases. The CDR3 consists of 11 residues. After removal of 5 bases from V and 13 bases from J, the junction contained 5 bases not matched to a gene. Per germline, CDR1 SGHTA and CDR2 FQGTGA. The CDR3 is CASSPGTVQFF. The CDR3, as DNA: TGTGCCAGCAGCCCTGGGACAGTCCAGTTCTTC. Together with reference TRBV7-3 and TRBJ2-1, the CDR3 gives the full variable domain: GAGVSQTPSNKVTEKGKYVELRCDPISGHTALYWYRQSLGQGPEFLIYFQGTGAADDSGLPNDRFFAVRPEGSVSTLKIQRTERGDSAVYLCASSPGTVQFFGPGTRLTVL.

This clonotype was seen only a few times. V is TRBV5-6 and J is TRBJ1-5; no clear D. Trimming stripped 0 bases from V and 3 bases from J, with 10 bases between. The CDR3 has 15 residues. Germline-derived CDR1 and CDR2 are SGHDT and YYEEEE. As DNA, the CDR3 is TGTGCCAGCAGCTTGGTTGGTGCATCCAATCAGCCCCAGCATTTT. Translating it yields CASSLVGASNQPQHF.

Comments on this clonotype: A single base separates this from a much larger clone, so it may be a read error. V and J are TRBV15 and TRBJ1-5, with D possibly being TRBD1 (5 bases). CDR1 and CDR2 (germline): LNHNV, YYDKDF (reference sequence). CDR3 size: 14 residues. V lost 3 bases, J lost 11 bases, and 17 bases lay in between. This chain's CDR3 is CATSSLQSGGTQHF. CDR3 nucleotides: TGTGCCACCAGCAGTTTACAGTCGGGGGGGACCCAGCATTTT.

This clonotype was detected a few times. Here the CDR3 reads CASSFRLGYTF. The DNA for the CDR3 is TGTGCCAGCAGTTTTCGTCTGGGCTACACCTTC. The V call is TRBV12-3 or TRBV12-4, the J call TRBJ1-2; D remains ambiguous. The CDR3 totals 11 residues. V was pared by 3 bases and J by 8 bases, with 7 bases between.

About this clonotype: The junction departs from germline at one end; a sequencing error may be responsible. This chain joins TRBV5-6 and TRBJ1-1; TRBD1 matches 7 bases. CDR1 is SGHDT and CDR2 is YYEEEE in the germline V gene. This CDR3 region has 12 residues. CDR3 DNA sequence: TGTGCCAGCAGCTTGGCCGAGGGGGCGTCTTCCTTT. Translation gives CASSLAEGASSF.

V gene TRBV4-1 combines with J gene TRBJ1-2; 7 nucleotides match TRBD1. This CDR3 region has 14 residues. Trimming removed 1 base from V and 8 bases from J; junction bases left unmatched: 7. Germline V gene data show CDR1 as MGHRA and CDR2 as YSYEKL. CDR3 sequence reads: CASSQGDSGRGYTF. The CDR3, as DNA: TGCGCCAGCAGCCAAGGGGACAGTGGACGGGGCTACACCTTC.

The J gene is TRBJ2-5, the V gene TRBV20-1, with 10 bases lining up with TRBD1. This CDR3 has 15 amino acids. The V gene end was trimmed by 2 bases and the J gene end by 5 bases; junction bases not matched to a gene: 8. Per germline, CDR1 DFQATT and CDR2 SNEGSKA (reference sequence). CDR3 residues: CSARNPTGGEETQYF. The CDR3, as DNA: TGCAGTGCTAGAAACCCGACAGGGGGCGAGGAGACCCAGTACTTC.

The CDR3 DNA follows: TGTGCCAGTTCACCGGGATTTTCACCCCTCCACTTT. Translating gives CASSPGFSPLHF. V gene TRBV19 combines with J gene TRBJ1-6; D not resolved. This CDR3 comprises 12 residues. V was trimmed by 8 bases and J by 9 bases, leaving 11 bases between them. Per germline, CDR1 LNHDA and CDR2 SQIVND (reference sequence).